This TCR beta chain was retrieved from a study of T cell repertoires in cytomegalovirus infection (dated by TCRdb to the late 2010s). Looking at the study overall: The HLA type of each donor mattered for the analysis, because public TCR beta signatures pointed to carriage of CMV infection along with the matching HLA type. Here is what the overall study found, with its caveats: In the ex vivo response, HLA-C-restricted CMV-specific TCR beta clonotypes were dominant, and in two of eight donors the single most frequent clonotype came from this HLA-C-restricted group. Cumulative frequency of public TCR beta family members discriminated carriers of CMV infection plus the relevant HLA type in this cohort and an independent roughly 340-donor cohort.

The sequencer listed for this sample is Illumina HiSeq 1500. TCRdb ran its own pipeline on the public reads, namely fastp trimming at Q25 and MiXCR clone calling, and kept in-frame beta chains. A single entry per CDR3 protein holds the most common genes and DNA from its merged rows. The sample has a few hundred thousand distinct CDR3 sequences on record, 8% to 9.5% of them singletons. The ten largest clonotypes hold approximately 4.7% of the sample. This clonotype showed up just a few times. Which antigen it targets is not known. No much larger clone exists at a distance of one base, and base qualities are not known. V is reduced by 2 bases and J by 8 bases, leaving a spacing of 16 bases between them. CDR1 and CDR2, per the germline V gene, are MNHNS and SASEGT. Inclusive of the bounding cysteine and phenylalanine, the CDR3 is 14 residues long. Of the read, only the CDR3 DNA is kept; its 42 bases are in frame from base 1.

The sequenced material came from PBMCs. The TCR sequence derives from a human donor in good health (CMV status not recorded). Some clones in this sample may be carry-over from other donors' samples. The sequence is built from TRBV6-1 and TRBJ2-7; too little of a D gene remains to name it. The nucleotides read TGTGCCAGCAGTGAACTGTCTTTGGGCGGCAAGCAGTACTTC. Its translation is CASSELSLGGKQYF.